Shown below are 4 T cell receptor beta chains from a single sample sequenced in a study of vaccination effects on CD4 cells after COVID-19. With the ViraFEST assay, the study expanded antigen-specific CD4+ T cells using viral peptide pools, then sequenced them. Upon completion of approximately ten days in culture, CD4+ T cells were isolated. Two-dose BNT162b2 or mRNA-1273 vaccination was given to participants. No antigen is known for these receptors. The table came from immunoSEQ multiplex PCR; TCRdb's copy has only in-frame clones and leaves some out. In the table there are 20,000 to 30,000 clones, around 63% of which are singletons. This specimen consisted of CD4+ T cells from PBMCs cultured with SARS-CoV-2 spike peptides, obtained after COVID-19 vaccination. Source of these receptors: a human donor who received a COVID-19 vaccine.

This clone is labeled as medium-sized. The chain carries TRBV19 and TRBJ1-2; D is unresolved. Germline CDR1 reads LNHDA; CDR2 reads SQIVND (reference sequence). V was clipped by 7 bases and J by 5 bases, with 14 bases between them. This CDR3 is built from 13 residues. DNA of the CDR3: TGTGCCAGTAACTTCAGGTCTGTGTATGGCTACACCTTC. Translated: CASNFRSVYGYTF.

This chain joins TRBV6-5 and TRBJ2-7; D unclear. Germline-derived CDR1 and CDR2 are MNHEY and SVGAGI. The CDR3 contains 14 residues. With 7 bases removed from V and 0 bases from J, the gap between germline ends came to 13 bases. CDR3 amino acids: CASKELTLSYEQYF. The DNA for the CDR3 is TGTGCCAGCAAGGAGCTAACGCTCTCCTACGAGCAGTACTTC.

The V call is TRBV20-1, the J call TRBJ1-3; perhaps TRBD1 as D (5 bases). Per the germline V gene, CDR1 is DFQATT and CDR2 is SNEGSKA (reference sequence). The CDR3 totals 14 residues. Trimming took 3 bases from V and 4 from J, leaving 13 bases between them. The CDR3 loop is CSASVYNRGNTIYF. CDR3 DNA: TGCAGTGCTAGTGTTTATAACAGGGGAAACACCATATATTTT.

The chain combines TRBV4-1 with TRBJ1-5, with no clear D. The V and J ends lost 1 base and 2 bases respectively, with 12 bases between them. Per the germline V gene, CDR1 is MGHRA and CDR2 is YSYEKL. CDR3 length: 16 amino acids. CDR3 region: CASSQGTAFGNQPQHF. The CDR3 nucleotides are TGCGCCAGCAGCCAAGGAACGGCATTTGGCAATCAGCCCCAGCATTTT.